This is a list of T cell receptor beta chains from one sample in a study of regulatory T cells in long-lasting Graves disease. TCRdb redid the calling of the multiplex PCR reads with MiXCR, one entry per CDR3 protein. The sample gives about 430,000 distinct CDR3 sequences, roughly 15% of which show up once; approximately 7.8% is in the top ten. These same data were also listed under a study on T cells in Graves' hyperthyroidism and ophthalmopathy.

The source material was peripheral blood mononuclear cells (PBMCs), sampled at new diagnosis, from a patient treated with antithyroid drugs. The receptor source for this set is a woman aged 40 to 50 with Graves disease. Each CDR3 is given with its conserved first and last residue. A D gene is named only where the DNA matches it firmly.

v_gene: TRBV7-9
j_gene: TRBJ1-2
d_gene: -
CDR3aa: CASSLGEGGYTF

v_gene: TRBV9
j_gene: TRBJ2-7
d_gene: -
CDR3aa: CASSVGGGGNYEQYF

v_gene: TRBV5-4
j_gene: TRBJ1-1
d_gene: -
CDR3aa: CASSASGGVGNTEAFF

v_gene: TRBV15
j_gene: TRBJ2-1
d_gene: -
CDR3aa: CATSRVSALSEQFF

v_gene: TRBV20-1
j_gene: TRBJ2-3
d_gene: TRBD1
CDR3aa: CSAPGQGIWADTQYF

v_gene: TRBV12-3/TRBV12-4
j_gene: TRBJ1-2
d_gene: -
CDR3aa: CASSSQSGGLPYGYTF

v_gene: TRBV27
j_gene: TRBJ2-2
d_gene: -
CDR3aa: CASTDLNTGELFF

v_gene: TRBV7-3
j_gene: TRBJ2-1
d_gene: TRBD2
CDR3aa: CASSLTSGGPSKNNEQFF

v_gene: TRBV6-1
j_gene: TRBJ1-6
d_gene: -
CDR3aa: CASSSGSSYNSPLHF

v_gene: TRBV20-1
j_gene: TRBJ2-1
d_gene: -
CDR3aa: CSARSPGAFSYNEQFF

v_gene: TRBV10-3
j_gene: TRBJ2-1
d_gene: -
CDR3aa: CAIRGGSDEQFF

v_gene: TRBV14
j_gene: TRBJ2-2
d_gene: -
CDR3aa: CASSPYGVGELFF

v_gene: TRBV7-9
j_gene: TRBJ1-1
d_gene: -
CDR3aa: CASSFALGEAFF

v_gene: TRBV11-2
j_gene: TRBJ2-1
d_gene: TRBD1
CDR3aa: CASSLARGSYNEQFF

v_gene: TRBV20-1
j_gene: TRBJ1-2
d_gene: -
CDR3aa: CSAILTDLYGYTF

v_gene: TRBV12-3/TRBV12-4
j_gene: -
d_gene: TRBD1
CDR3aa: CASSPRTGRGSETQYF

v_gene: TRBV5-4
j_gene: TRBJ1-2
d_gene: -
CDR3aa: CASSLDGENYGYTF

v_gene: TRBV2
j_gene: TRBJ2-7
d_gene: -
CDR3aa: CASSAGPQGPEQYF

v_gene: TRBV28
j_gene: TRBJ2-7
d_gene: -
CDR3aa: CASGFWDYEQYF

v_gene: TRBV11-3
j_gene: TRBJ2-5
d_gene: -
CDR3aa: CASEVYGDRKTQYF

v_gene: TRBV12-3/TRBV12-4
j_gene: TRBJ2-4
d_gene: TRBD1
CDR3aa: CASSFTDRDENIQYF

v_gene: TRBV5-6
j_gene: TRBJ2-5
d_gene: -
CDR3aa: CASSFEGNQETQYF

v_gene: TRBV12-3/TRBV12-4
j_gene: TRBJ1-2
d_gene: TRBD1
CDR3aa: CASSLLGGAGNGYTF

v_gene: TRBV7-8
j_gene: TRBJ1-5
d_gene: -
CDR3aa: CASSLGEHSNQPQHF

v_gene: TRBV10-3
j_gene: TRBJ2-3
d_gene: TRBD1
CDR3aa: CAIRPGQGADTQYF

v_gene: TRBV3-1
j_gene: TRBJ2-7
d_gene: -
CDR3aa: CASSQARSAYEQYF

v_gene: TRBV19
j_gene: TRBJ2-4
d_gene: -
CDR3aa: CASSNHRVGAKNIQYF

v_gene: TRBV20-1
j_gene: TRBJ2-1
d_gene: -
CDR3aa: CSASHGQSSYNEQFF

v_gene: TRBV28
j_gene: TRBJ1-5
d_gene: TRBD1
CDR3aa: CASSSTGWDNQPQHF